This is a list of T cell receptor beta chains from one sample in a study of OX40 agonist ivuxolimab in advanced cancers. Assay used: immunoSEQ multiplex PCR; TCRdb lists only in-frame clones, some missing. The sample lists around 80,000 clones, nearly 90% occurring once. The sequences come from CD4+ or CD8+ T cells sorted from blood, collected in a trial of the OX40 agonist ivuxolimab. These receptors were collected from an adult with an advanced solid tumor such as melanoma, head and neck, liver or kidney cancer. Both conserved end residues are part of each CDR3. D genes are given only for firm matches. Expanded clones are given a class, and other clones once, few, many or no size at all.

d_call,v_call,clone_size,j_call,cdr3_aa,cdr3_nt
TRBD2,TRBV6-5,.,TRBJ2-2,CASSYRAGGGGGELFF,TGTGCCAGCAGTTACCGAGCGGGAGGGGGTGGCGGGGAGCTGTTTTTT
.,TRBV7-2,.,TRBJ2-5,CASSLVGETQYF,TGTGCCAGCAGCTTAGTCGGGGAGACCCAGTACTTC
.,TRBV11-3,.,TRBJ2-1,CASSASGPYNEQFF,TGTGCCAGCAGCGCAAGCGGTCCCTACAATGAGCAGTTCTTC
TRBD1,TRBV10-2,.,TRBJ1-1,CASSMTGLNTEAFF,TGCGCCAGCAGCATGACAGGGTTGAACACTGAAGCTTTCTTT
.,TRBV19,.,TRBJ2-2,CASSEGGTGELFF,TGTGCCAGTAGTGAAGGCGGCACCGGGGAGCTGTTTTTT
.,TRBV2,.,TRBJ1-5,CASSVESNQPQHF,TGTGCCAGCAGTGTGGAGAGCAATCAGCCCCAGCATTTT
.,TRBV6-1,.,TRBJ2-1,CASSGGRGYNEQFF,TGTGCCAGCAGTGGAGGAAGGGGCTACAATGAGCAGTTCTTC
TRBD2,TRBV27,.,TRBJ2-1,CASRSSGGGIYNEQFF,TGTGCCAGCAGGTCGAGCGGGGGTGGAATCTACAATGAGCAGTTCTTC
.,TRBV19,.,TRBJ1-2,CASSLGQNYGYTF,TGTGCCAGTAGTCTGGGGCAGAACTATGGCTACACCTTC
.,TRBV19,.,TRBJ2-1,CASSITGREREQFF,TGTGCCAGTAGTATCACGGGGAGAGAAAGGGAGCAGTTCTTC
TRBD2,TRBV7-8,.,TRBJ2-3,CASSSPYSGGGHSSTDTQYF,TGTGCCAGCAGCTCCCCTTACTCCGGGGGGGGCCATTCGAGCACAGATACGCAGTATTTT
.,TRBV4-3,once,TRBJ2-3,CASSQEGGATDTQYF,TGCGCCAGCAGCCAAGAGGGGGGGGCCACAGATACGCAGTATTTT
.,TRBV6-1,.,TRBJ2-7,CASSVLDSSQYF,TGTGCCAGCAGTGTCCTGGACAGCTCGCAGTACTTC
.,TRBV6-1,few,TRBJ1-5,CASSERGGQPQHF,TGTGCCAGCAGTGAGAGGGGGGGACAGCCCCAGCATTTT
.,TRBV11-2,few,TRBJ2-3,CASSVGLRADTQYF,TGTGCCAGCAGCGTCGGCCTTAGAGCAGATACGCAGTATTTT
TRBD2,TRBV7-2,.,TRBJ2-7,CASSPQSGSRLIEQYF,TGTGCCAGCAGCCCCCAAAGCGGGAGCCGATTGATCGAGCAGTACTTC
TRBD1,TRBV19,medium-sized,TRBJ1-5,CASSRPDRVGQPQHF,TGTGCCAGTAGTAGGCCCGACAGGGTGGGTCAGCCCCAGCATTTT
.,TRBV5-1,.,TRBJ1-2,CASSLAFARASGYTF,TGCGCCAGCAGCTTGGCCTTCGCCAGGGCTTCTGGCTACACCTTC
.,TRBV11-2,.,TRBJ2-7,CASGGGYYEQYF,TGTGCCAGCGGTGGCGGTTACTACGAGCAGTACTTC
.,TRBV10-3,.,TRBJ2-4,CAISGGQTNIQYF,TGTGCCATCAGCGGAGGACAGACAAACATTCAGTACTTC
.,TRBV6-1,.,TRBJ1-1,CASSEPGHENTEAFF,TGTGCCAGCAGTGAACCGGGACACGAGAACACTGAAGCTTTCTTT
.,TRBV11-2,.,TRBJ2-7,CASSRRTMGGGEQYF,TGTGCCAGCAGCCGTAGGACGATGGGAGGAGGGGAGCAGTACTTC
TRBD2,TRBV2,.,TRBJ2-4,CASSGRGGLAKNIQYF,TGTGCCAGCAGTGGTCGCGGGGGGTTAGCCAAAAACATTCAGTACTTC
TRBD1,TRBV7-2,.,TRBJ2-2,CASSSQGAVGELFF,TGTGCCAGCAGCTCACAGGGGGCGGTCGGGGAGCTGTTTTTT
.,TRBV30,.,TRBJ1-4,CAWSVPAGKNEKLFF,TGTGCCTGGAGTGTTCCGGCAGGGAAGAATGAAAAACTGTTTTTT
TRBD2,TRBV30,.,TRBJ2-1,CAWRVVAGPYNEQFF,TGTGCCTGGAGGGTCGTAGCGGGACCCTACAATGAGCAGTTCTTC
.,TRBV4-3,.,TRBJ2-7,CASSLGRGSSYEQYF,TGCGCCAGCAGCCTCGGACGTGGGAGCTCCTACGAGCAGTACTTC
TRBD2,TRBV11-2,.,TRBJ2-1,CASSTRTSGINEQFF,TGTGCCAGCAGCACAAGGACTAGCGGGATCAATGAGCAGTTCTTC
.,TRBV7-8,.,TRBJ1-2,CASGQPLYYGYTF,TGTGCCAGCGGGCAGCCTCTTTACTATGGCTACACCTTC
TRBD1,TRBV11-3,.,TRBJ2-5,CASSSQGQETQYF,TGTGCCAGCAGCTCACAGGGGCAAGAGACCCAGTACTTC
.,TRBV7-3,.,TRBJ2-5,CASSLDSQETQYF,TGTGCCAGCAGCTTAGACTCACAAGAGACCCAGTACTTC
.,TRBV2,.,TRBJ2-5,CASRTRQVETQYF,TGTGCCAGCAGGACTAGACAGGTAGAGACCCAGTACTTC
.,TRBV21-1,few,TRBJ2-7,CATLYGGPSGDDEQYF,TGTGCCACACTCTATGGGGGGCCTAGCGGGGATGACGAGCAGTACTTC
.,TRBV9,.,TRBJ2-1,CASSVGRVGNEQFF,TGTGCCAGCAGCGTAGGTAGAGTAGGCAATGAGCAGTTCTTC
TRBD2,TRBV6-5,.,TRBJ2-2,CASSLAGADTGELFF,TGTGCCAGCAGTTTAGCGGGAGCGGACACCGGGGAGCTGTTTTTT
.,TRBV7-8,.,TRBJ2-7,CASSHNGDNEQYF,TGTGCCAGCAGCCATAATGGGGACAACGAGCAGTACTTC
.,TRBV5-4,.,TRBJ2-2,CASSGTGHPFNTGELFF,TGTGCCAGCAGCGGAACGGGACATCCCTTTAACACCGGGGAGCTGTTTTTT
.,TRBV15,.,TRBJ1-5,CATSGDFNQPQHF,TGTGCCACCAGCGGAGACTTTAATCAGCCCCAGCATTTT
.,TRBV18,once,TRBJ1-6,CASSSRAGGRNSPLHF,TGTGCCAGCTCCTCTCGAGCGGGGGGCAGGAATTCACCCCTCCACTTT
.,TRBV6-1,.,TRBJ1-1,CASQWGGNTEAFF,TGTGCCAGCCAGTGGGGGGGGAACACTGAAGCTTTCTTT
.,TRBV7-9,.,TRBJ2-7,CASSPPAGIGGYEQYF,TGTGCCAGCAGCCCCCCCGCAGGGATTGGCGGCTACGAGCAGTACTTC
TRBD2,TRBV11-2,.,TRBJ2-3,CASSRSGGDTQYF,TGTGCCAGCAGCCGATCGGGGGGGGATACGCAGTATTTT
TRBD2,TRBV9,.,TRBJ2-3,CASSVWRGGQDTQYF,TGTGCCAGCAGCGTATGGCGGGGGGGCCAGGATACGCAGTATTTT
.,TRBV6-1,.,TRBJ1-4,CASSRAPNEKLFF,TGTGCCAGCAGTCGAGCACCTAATGAAAAACTGTTTTTT
.,TRBV5-6,.,TRBJ2-4,CASRGDKAGNIQYF,TGTGCCAGCAGGGGGGACAAAGCGGGAAACATTCAGTACTTC
.,TRBV19,once,TRBJ1-5,CASREQVTPNQPQHF,TGTGCCAGTAGGGAACAGGTGACCCCAAATCAGCCCCAGCATTTT
.,TRBV2,.,TRBJ1-1,CASRNRMNTEAFF,TGTGCCAGCAGAAACAGGATGAATACTGAAGCTTTCTTT
.,TRBV28,.,TRBJ1-4,CASSLAGVTKEKLFF,TGTGCCAGCAGTTTAGCGGGGGTCACCAAGGAAAAACTGTTTTTT
TRBD1,TRBV4-3,few,TRBJ1-5,CASSQEVRGDQPQHF,TGCGCCAGCAGCCAAGAAGTCAGGGGGGATCAGCCCCAGCATTTT
.,TRBV9,.,TRBJ1-2,CASSVVQGSGYTF,TGTGCCAGCAGCGTGGTACAGGGATCTGGCTACACCTTC
.,TRBV7-3,.,TRBJ2-1,CASSLEGGGRPNEQFF,TGTGCCAGCAGCTTAGAGGGGGGAGGTAGGCCCAATGAGCAGTTCTTC
TRBD1,TRBV6-5,.,TRBJ1-4,CASSPGGISEKLFF,TGTGCCAGCAGTCCAGGGGGAATTAGCGAAAAACTGTTTTTT